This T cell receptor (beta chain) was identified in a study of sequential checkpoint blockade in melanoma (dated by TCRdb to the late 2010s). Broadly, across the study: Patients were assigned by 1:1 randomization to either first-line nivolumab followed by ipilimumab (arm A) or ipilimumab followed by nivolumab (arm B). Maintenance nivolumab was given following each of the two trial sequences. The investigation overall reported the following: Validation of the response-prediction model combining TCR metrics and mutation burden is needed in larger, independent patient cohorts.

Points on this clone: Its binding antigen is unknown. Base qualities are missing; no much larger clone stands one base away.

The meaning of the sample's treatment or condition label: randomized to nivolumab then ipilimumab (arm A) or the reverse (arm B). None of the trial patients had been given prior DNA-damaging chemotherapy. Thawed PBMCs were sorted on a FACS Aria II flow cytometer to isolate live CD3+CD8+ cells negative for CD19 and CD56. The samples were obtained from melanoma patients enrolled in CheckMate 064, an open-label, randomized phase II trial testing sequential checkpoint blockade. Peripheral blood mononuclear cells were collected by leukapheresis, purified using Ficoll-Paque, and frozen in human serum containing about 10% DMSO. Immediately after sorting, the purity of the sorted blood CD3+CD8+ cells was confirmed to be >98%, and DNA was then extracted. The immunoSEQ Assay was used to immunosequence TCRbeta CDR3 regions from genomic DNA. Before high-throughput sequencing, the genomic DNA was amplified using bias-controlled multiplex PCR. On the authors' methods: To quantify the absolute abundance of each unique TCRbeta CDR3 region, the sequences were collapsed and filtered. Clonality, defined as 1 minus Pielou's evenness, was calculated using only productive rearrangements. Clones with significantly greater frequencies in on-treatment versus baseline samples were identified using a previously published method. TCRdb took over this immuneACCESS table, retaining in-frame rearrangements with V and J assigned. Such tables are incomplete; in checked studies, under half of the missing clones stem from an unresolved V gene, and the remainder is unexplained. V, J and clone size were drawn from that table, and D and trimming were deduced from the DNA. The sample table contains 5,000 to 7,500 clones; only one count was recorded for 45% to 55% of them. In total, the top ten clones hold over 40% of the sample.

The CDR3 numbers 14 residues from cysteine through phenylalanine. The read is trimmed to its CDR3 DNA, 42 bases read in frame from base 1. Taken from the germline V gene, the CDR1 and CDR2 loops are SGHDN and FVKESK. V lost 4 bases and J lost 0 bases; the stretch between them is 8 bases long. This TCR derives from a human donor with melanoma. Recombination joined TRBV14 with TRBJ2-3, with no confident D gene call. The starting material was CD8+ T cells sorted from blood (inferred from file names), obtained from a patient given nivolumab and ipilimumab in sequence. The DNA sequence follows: TGTGCCAGCAGCCCGCTCGGGAGCACAGATACGCAGTATTTT. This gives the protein CASSPLGSTDTQYF.